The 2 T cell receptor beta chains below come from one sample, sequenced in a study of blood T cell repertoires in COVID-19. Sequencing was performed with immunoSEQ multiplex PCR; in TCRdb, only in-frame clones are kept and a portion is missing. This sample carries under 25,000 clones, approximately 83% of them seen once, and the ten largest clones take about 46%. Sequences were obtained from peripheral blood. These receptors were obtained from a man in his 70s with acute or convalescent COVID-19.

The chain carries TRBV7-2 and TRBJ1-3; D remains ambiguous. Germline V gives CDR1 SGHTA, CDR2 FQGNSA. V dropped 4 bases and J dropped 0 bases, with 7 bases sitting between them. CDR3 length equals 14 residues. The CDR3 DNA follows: TGTGCCAGCAGCTGGGAGAGCTCTGGAAACACCATATATTTT. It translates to CASSWESSGNTIYF.

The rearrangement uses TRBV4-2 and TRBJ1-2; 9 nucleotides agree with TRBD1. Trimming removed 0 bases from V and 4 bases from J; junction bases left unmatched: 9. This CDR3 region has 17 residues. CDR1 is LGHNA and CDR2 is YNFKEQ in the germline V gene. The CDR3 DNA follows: TGTGCCAGCAGCCAAGATGGCGGGACAGGGATCGTCTATGGCTACACCTTC. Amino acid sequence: CASSQDGGTGIVYGYTF.